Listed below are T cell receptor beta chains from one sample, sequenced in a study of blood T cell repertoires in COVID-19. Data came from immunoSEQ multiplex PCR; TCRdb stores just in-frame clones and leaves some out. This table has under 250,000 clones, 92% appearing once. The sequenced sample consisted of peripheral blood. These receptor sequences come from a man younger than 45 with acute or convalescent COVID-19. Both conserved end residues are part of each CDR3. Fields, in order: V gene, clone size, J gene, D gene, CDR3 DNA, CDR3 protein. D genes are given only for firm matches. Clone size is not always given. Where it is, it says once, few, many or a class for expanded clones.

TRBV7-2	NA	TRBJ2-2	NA	TGTGCCAGCAGCTTAGGCCCGGGCGGGACCGGGGAGCTGTTTTTT	CASSLGPGGTGELFF
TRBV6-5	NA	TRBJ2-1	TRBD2	TGTGCCAGCAGTCACGGGGGGGCAGTTCGGGATGAGCAGTTCTTC	CASSHGGAVRDEQFF
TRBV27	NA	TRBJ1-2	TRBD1	TGTGCCAGCAGTTTCGGACAGGACCGCGGCTACACCTTC	CASSFGQDRGYTF
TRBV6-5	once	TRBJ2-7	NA	TGTGCCAGCAGTTCGTCGTTCCCGTTGGAGCAGTACTTC	CASSSSFPLEQYF
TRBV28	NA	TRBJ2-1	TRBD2	TGTGCCAGCAGTACAAGACTAGCGGGGGACAATGAGCAGTTCTTC	CASSTRLAGDNEQFF
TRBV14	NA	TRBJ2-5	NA	TGTGCCAGCAGCCAACAGAACCAAGAGACCCAGTACTTC	CASSQQNQETQYF
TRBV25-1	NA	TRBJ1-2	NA	TGTGCCAGCAGTGACCCCCGGACTCTATATGGCTACACCTTC	CASSDPRTLYGYTF
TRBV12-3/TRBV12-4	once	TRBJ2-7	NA	TGTGCCAGCAGTTACGGCGGGGCCTACGAGCAGTACTTC	CASSYGGAYEQYF
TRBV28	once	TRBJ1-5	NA	TGTGCCAGCAGTTTGGGGCCGCTCACCGACAATCAGCCCCAGCATTTT	CASSLGPLTDNQPQHF
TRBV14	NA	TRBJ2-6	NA	TGTGCCAGCAGCCAAGCAGGGGAAGGGGCCAACGTCCTGACTTTC	CASSQAGEGANVLTF
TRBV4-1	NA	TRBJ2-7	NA	TGCGCCAGCAGCCAGCTAGTCAGGCCAAGGGGTGCGTACTTC	CASSQLVRPRGAYF
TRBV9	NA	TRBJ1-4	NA	TGTGCCAGCAGCGTAAGTCTCCATAGCGGTGAAAAACTGTTTTTT	CASSVSLHSGEKLFF
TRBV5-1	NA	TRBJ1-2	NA	TGCGCCAGCAGCCTCGGGAGGAACTATGGCTACACCTTC	CASSLGRNYGYTF
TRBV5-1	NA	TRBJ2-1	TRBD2	TGCGCCAGCAGCTGGAGTAGCGGGGGACACAATGAGCAGTTCTTC	CASSWSSGGHNEQFF
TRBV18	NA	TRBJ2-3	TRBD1	TGTGCCAGCTCACCGGAACAGGGGGCTACAGATACGCAGTATTTT	CASSPEQGATDTQYF
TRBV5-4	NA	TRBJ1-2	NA	TGTGCCAGCAGCCGGACGGGTGTTGCGGGGGGCTACACCTTC	CASSRTGVAGGYTF